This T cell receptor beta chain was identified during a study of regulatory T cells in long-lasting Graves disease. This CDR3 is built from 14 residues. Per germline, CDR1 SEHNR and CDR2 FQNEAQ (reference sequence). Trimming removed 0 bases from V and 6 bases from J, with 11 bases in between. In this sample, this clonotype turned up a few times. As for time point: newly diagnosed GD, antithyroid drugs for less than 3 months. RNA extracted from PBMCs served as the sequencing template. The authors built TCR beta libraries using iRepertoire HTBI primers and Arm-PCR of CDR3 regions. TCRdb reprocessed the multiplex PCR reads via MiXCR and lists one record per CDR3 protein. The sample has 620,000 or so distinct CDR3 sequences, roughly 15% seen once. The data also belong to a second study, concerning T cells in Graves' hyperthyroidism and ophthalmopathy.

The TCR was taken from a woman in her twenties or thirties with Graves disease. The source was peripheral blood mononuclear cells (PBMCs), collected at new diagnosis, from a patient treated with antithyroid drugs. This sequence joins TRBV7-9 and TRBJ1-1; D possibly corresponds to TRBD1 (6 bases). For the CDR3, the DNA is TGTGCCAGCAGCTTAGCGGGCAGGGGCGCTGAAGCTTTCTTT. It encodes CASSLAGRGAEAFF.